This T cell receptor (beta chain) appears in the sequencing data of a study of T cells in tuberculosis (dated by TCRdb to the late 2010s). At the level of the whole study: In the study, CD1B tetramers and high-throughput TCR immunosequencing were combined to characterize T cells specific for the mycobacterial lipid antigen glucose monomycolate (GMM). IGRA-negative adolescents, IGRA-positive adolescents with latent tuberculosis and adults with active tuberculosis, ten per group, were compared in a South African clinical cohort. Here is what the overall study found, with its caveats: Smaller mean NN-distances to GMM-specific TCRs were observed in active tuberculosis TCR-alpha repertoires than in IGRA-negative controls, suggesting clonal expansion of GMM-specific TCRs. Which clinical samples got chosen depended on the availability of cryopreserved specimens, and the active tuberculosis cases were adults, whereas the controls were adolescents. Smaller NN-distances were partly driven by shorter CDR3-alpha lengths in active tuberculosis patients, and statistical significance was not reached for the TCR-beta difference. Using GEM motif frequencies, a classifier achieved about 70% accuracy, whereas a classifier built on the diverse GMM-specific repertoire got to approximately 88% accuracy (AUROC 0.90).

TCR libraries were generated with the immunoSEQ multiplex PCR assay, using TCR-beta and/or TCR-alpha/delta assays for each sample. The amplified TCR libraries were sequenced using the Illumina high-throughput platform. The authors' analysis ran thus. Clustering and dimensionality reduction were performed using pairwise TCRdist distances among GMM-specific receptors from ex vivo sorted or in vitro expanded T cells. Each clinical repertoire was scored by mean NN-distance, the average TCRdist to the nearest 10% of tetramer-positive reference sequences. GEM TCR motif frequency was computed as the fraction of unique TCRs matching known GEM sequences by V/J usage and CDR3 length. Linear discriminant analysis with leave-one-out cross-validation, implemented in scikit-learn, was used to classify active tuberculosis. TCRdb took this table from immuneACCESS and kept in-frame rearrangements with V and J called. Such tables lack part of the clones; where checked against another copy, unresolved V genes explain under half of the gap, and the rest is unexplained. V, J and clone size reflect that table, while D and trimming were determined from the DNA. This sample gives about 33,000 clones in total; just under 95% of them show up just once. 7% to 8% of the sample rests with the top ten.

The trim is 8 bases for V and 0 bases for J, with a gap of 17 bases between the germline ends. From the cysteine up to the phenylalanine, the CDR3 has a length of 15 residues. The retained sequence is limited to the CDR3, 45 bases, with the frame set at the first base. Taken from the germline V gene (reference sequence), the CDR1 and CDR2 loops are MNHEY and SMNVEV. Concerning this clone itself: The clone's antigen remains unknown. No quality values exist for individual bases; no much larger clone is one base distant.

At study entry, a tuberculin skin test and the QuantiFERON-TB GOLD In-Tube IGRA were used to screen adolescents for latent tuberculosis infection. Immunosequencing was performed on unsorted cryopreserved PBMC, with 90,000 to 100,000 T cells per clinical donor covered on average. Eleven high schools in the Worcester region of the Western Cape, South Africa, served as enrollment sites for adolescents aged 12 to 18 years. Some ten M. tuberculosis-infected and roughly 10 uninfected adolescents were selected with matching for age and sex. PBMC from adolescents were isolated by density centrifugation from freshly drawn heparinized blood and then cryopreserved.

Recombination connected TRBV27 to TRBJ2-7; the best D guess is TRBD1, with 6 bases matching. The sequence came from a donor aged 10-35 years with latent tuberculosis or without tuberculosis infection. Some clones in this sample may be carry-over from other donors' samples. The sample consisted of PBMCs. CDR3 protein: CASALSRGSSYEQYF. In nucleotide form, the sequence is TGTGCCAGCGCCTTAAGCAGGGGTAGCTCCTACGAGCAGTACTTC.